Listed below are T cell receptor beta chains from one sample, sequenced in a study of CD8 T cells in Susac syndrome. From the immunoSEQ multiplex PCR reads, TCRdb called clonotypes with MiXCR, one entry per CDR3 protein. This sample has 120,000 to 150,000 distinct CDR3 sequences; approximately 94% occur once, and the top ten carry 0.075% to 0.09%. What was sequenced was CD4+ T cells from PBMCs. The receptors were sampled from a human donor in good health. Both conserved end residues are part of each CDR3. Fields, in order: J gene, V gene, D gene, clone size, CDR3 protein, CDR3 DNA. D genes are given only for firm matches. The size field is filled for only some rows; it gives once, few, many or a size class.

TRBJ2-7,TRBV12-3/TRBV12-4,TRBD1,.,CASSLRAGTGTYEQYF,TGTGCCAGCAGTTTACGGGCCGGGACAGGGACCTACGAGCAGTACTTC
TRBJ2-7,TRBV28,TRBD2,few,CASSQTSGNYEQYF,TGTGCCAGCAGTCAGACTAGCGGCAACTACGAGCAGTACTTC
TRBJ1-5,TRBV18,.,.,CASSPLTLSSGNQPQHF,TGTGCCAGCTCACCACTCACTCTGAGTTCGGGCAATCAGCCCCAGCATTTT
TRBJ2-1,TRBV14,.,.,CASSYNLRGVNEQFF,TGTGCCAGCAGCTATAACCTTAGGGGGGTCAATGAGCAGTTCTTC
TRBJ2-1,TRBV11-1,.,.,CASRGGPPGRSDLSSYNEQFF,TGTGCCAGCAGGGGAGGTCCCCCGGGACGGAGTGACCTGAGCTCCTACAATGAGCAGTTCTTC
TRBJ1-2,TRBV9,.,.,CASSVDQGYYGYTF,TGTGCCAGCAGCGTAGACCAGGGGTACTATGGCTACACCTTC
TRBJ2-7,TRBV19,TRBD1,.,CASEDRSSYEQYF,TGTGCCAGTGAGGACAGGAGCTCCTACGAGCAGTACTTC
TRBJ2-1,TRBV5-1,.,.,CASSLGDRSYNEQFF,TGCGCCAGCAGCTTAGGGGACCGCTCCTACAATGAGCAGTTCTTC
TRBJ2-3,TRBV6-4,TRBD1,.,CASSPGQGSDTQYF,TGTGCCAGCAGCCCGGGACAGGGGTCTGATACGCAGTATTTT
TRBJ2-7,TRBV5-6,.,.,CASSLVSEQYF,TGTGCCAGCAGCTTGGTTTCCGAGCAGTACTTC
TRBJ2-5,TRBV2,.,.,CASSGSQETQYF,TGTGCCAGCAGTGGCTCTCAAGAGACCCAGTACTTC
TRBJ2-1,TRBV2,.,.,CASSDIDEQFF,TGTGCCAGCAGTGACATCGATGAGCAGTTCTTC
TRBJ2-1,TRBV12-3/TRBV12-4,TRBD1,.,CASTHRQGAHNEQFF,TGTGCCAGCACCCATCGACAGGGGGCCCACAATGAGCAGTTCTTC
TRBJ2-3,TRBV9,TRBD2,.,CASSGGTSGRTDTQYF,TGTGCCAGCAGCGGCGGGACTAGCGGGAGAACAGATACGCAGTATTTT
TRBJ2-3,TRBV29-1,.,.,CSALPTTDTQYF,TGCAGCGCCCTCCCGACCACAGATACGCAGTATTTT
TRBJ2-7,TRBV7-2,TRBD2,.,CASSLRGGPTSGSYEQYF,TGTGCCAGCAGCTTAAGGGGAGGGCCGACTAGCGGATCCTACGAGCAGTACTTC
TRBJ1-2,TRBV30,TRBD1,.,CAWSVPGGDYGYTF,TGTGCCTGGAGTGTACCAGGGGGCGACTATGGCTACACCTTC
TRBJ2-5,TRBV29-1,.,.,CSVKTDFVETQYF,TGCAGCGTTAAGACGGACTTCGTGGAGACCCAGTACTTC
TRBJ1-1,TRBV11-2,TRBD1,.,CASSLAGGTEAFF,TGTGCCAGCAGCTTAGCAGGGGGCACTGAAGCTTTCTTT
TRBJ2-1,TRBV19,.,.,CASSVGGSYNEQFF,TGTGCCAGTAGCGTAGGGGGCTCCTACAATGAGCAGTTCTTC
TRBJ2-5,TRBV20-1,.,once,CSARQGIETQYF,TGCAGTGCTAGGCAGGGGATTGAGACCCAGTACTTC
TRBJ2-5,TRBV19,.,.,CASSDPGLGETQYF,TGTGCCAGTAGTGACCCGGGACTCGGGGAGACCCAGTACTTC
TRBJ2-7,TRBV18,.,.,CASSPPESRTAYEQYF,TGTGCCAGCTCACCACCGGAGAGCAGAACGGCCTACGAGCAGTACTTC
TRBJ2-1,TRBV3-1,.,.,CASSQDILPRREQFF,TGTGCCAGCAGCCAAGATATACTACCGAGGCGGGAGCAGTTCTTC
TRBJ2-3,TRBV7-9,TRBD2,.,CASSWRKREGPRDTQYF,TGTGCCAGCAGCTGGCGTAAGCGGGAGGGCCCAAGAGATACGCAGTATTTT
TRBJ2-5,TRBV20-1,.,.,CSARGDRETQYF,TGCAGTGCTAGAGGGGACCGAGAGACCCAGTACTTC
TRBJ2-7,TRBV9,.,.,CASSPRLGRQNEQYF,TGTGCCAGCAGCCCCCGTCTTGGGCGTCAGAACGAGCAGTACTTC
TRBJ2-5,TRBV10-3,TRBD2,once,CAISESKGRLAGAETQYF,TGTGCCATCAGTGAGTCGAAAGGGCGGCTAGCGGGAGCAGAGACCCAGTACTTC
TRBJ2-3,TRBV20-1,TRBD2,.,CSARDSLAGGPAPLDTQYF,TGCAGTGCTAGAGATTCCCTAGCGGGAGGGCCTGCCCCATTAGATACGCAGTATTTT
TRBJ2-1,TRBV5-1,.,.,CASSLELANEQFF,TGCGCCAGCAGCTTGGAGCTAGCGAATGAGCAGTTCTTC
TRBJ2-2,TRBV20-1,.,.,CSARGGTGELFF,TGCAGTGCTAGAGGGGGGACCGGGGAGCTGTTTTTT
TRBJ1-3,TRBV30,.,.,CAWRTMGTGNTIYF,TGTGCCTGGAGAACCATGGGGACTGGAAACACCATATATTTT
TRBJ1-1,TRBV10-3,.,.,CAISESGHLRGTEAFF,TGTGCCATCAGTGAAAGTGGGCACCTACGGGGGACTGAAGCTTTCTTT
TRBJ1-1,TRBV28,.,.,CASSIPGTEAFF,TGTGCCAGCAGTATCCCGGGCACTGAAGCTTTCTTT
TRBJ2-7,TRBV7-2,TRBD2,.,CASSPSLAGGAYEQYF,TGTGCCAGCAGCCCCAGCCTAGCGGGAGGAGCCTACGAGCAGTACTTC
TRBJ1-3,TRBV5-1,.,.,CASSLGLALGNTIYF,TGCGCCAGCAGCTTGGGCCTGGCACTGGGAAACACCATATATTTT
TRBJ1-4,TRBV5-1,.,.,CASSSQMNEKLFF,TGCGCCAGCAGCTCACAGATGAATGAAAAACTGTTTTTT
TRBJ2-7,TRBV7-9,TRBD2,.,CASSPSGTDAGYEQYF,TGTGCCAGCAGCCCGAGCGGGACGGACGCTGGGTACGAGCAGTACTTC
TRBJ2-7,TRBV12-3/TRBV12-4,.,.,CASAKAKRGEQYF,TGTGCCAGCGCAAAAGCTAAACGGGGGGAGCAGTACTTC
TRBJ2-2,TRBV20-1,TRBD2,.,CSARDLREGPGELFF,TGCAGTGCTAGAGATTTGCGGGAGGGCCCAGGGGAGCTGTTTTTT
TRBJ1-2,TRBV9,.,.,CASSVSWGGIGYTF,TGTGCCAGCAGCGTAAGCTGGGGAGGGATCGGCTACACCTTC
TRBJ2-4,TRBV14,TRBD1,.,CASSHGQGGNIQYF,TGTGCCAGCAGCCATGGACAGGGGGGAAACATTCAGTACTTC
TRBJ2-2,TRBV7-8,.,.,CASSLARPGYLGELFF,TGTGCCAGCAGCTTAGCACGTCCAGGGTACCTCGGGGAGCTGTTTTTT
TRBJ2-7,TRBV28,.,.,CASWTEPYEQYF,TGTGCCAGTTGGACAGAGCCCTACGAGCAGTACTTC
TRBJ2-7,TRBV9,TRBD2,.,CASSVTSGRAVHEQYF,TGTGCCAGCAGCGTGACTAGCGGGAGGGCGGTCCACGAGCAGTACTTC